This is a list of T cell receptor beta chains from one sample in a study of control samples from healthy donors and cancer patients. Profiled with immunoSEQ multiplex PCR; TCRdb holds only in-frame clones, not every one. The data contain some 110,000 clones, about four fifths of them singletons. Sequences were obtained from blood. These receptor sequences come from a woman between 45 and 65 years old in good health. Each CDR3 is given without its conserved first and last residue. Each record gives: J gene, V gene, CDR3 protein.

J gene: TRBJ1-5
V gene: TRBV2
CDR3 protein: ASSPGLYSNQPQH

J gene: TRBJ2-1
V gene: TRBV7-3
CDR3 protein: ASSKAGLAGAYNEQF

J gene: TRBJ1-5
V gene: TRBV5-1
CDR3 protein: ASSADSYSNQPQH

J gene: TRBJ1-3
V gene: TRBV19
CDR3 protein: ASSRGTDSSGNTIY

J gene: TRBJ2-7
V gene: TRBV5-6
CDR3 protein: ASSLVGPGSNEQY

J gene: TRBJ2-2
V gene: TRBV7-9
CDR3 protein: ASSRQPGQGSGELF

J gene: TRBJ2-3
V gene: TRBV9
CDR3 protein: ASSVEWPADTQY

J gene: TRBJ2-3
V gene: TRBV7-8
CDR3 protein: AISRDREAYTQY

J gene: TRBJ2-2
V gene: TRBV7-6
CDR3 protein: ASSLSNSFTGELF

J gene: TRBJ2-7
V gene: TRBV5-4
CDR3 protein: ASSLAAGGIAYEQY

J gene: TRBJ1-2
V gene: TRBV28
CDR3 protein: ASSLQQEGFS

J gene: TRBJ1-4
V gene: TRBV18
CDR3 protein: ASSPRLGEGTEKLF

J gene: TRBJ1-2
V gene: TRBV10-3
CDR3 protein: AISESRATTGHYGYT

J gene: TRBJ2-7
V gene: TRBV19
CDR3 protein: ASKEGGGYEQY

J gene: TRBJ2-1
V gene: TRBV9
CDR3 protein: ASSVQGTSVNNEQF